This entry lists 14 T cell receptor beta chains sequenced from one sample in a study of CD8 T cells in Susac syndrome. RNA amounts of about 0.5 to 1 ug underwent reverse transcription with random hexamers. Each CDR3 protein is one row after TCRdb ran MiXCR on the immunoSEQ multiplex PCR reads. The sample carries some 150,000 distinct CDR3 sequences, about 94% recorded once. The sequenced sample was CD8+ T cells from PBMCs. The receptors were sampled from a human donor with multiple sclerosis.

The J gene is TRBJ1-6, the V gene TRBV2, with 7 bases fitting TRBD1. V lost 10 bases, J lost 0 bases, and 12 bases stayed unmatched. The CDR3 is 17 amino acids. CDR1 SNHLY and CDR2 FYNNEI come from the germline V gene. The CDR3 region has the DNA TGTGCCACCCTGCGGGACAGCGAGAGCTCCTATAATTCACCCCTCCACTTT. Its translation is CATLRDSESSYNSPLHF.

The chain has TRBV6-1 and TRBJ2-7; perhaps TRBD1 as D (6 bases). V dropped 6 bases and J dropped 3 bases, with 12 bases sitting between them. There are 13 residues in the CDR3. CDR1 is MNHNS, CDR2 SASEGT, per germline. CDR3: CASSRTGFYEQYF. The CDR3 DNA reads TGTGCCAGCAGCCGTACAGGGTTCTACGAGCAGTACTTC.

CDR3 DNA: TGCGCCAGCAGCCAAAGACAGGGGGGTAATGAAGCTTTCTTT. This sequence encodes CASSQRQGGNEAFF. The chain links TRBV4-1 to TRBJ1-1; TRBD1 agrees at 9 bases. Germline values: CDR1 MGHRA, CDR2 YSYEKL. This CDR3 is 14 amino acids long. V shed 2 bases, J shed 7 bases, and the junction held 5 bases outside the gene matches.

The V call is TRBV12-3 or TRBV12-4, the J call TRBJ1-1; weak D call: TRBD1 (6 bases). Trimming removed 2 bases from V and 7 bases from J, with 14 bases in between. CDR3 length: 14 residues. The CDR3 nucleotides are TGTGCCAGCAGTTTAAGACAGGACAAGGGTGAAGCTTTCTTT. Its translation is CASSLRQDKGEAFF.

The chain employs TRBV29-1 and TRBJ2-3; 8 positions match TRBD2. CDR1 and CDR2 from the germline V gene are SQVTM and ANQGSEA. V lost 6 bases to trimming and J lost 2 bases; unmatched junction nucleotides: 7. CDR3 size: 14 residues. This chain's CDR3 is CSVGGGGLTDTQYF. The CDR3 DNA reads TGCAGCGTGGGGGGCGGGGGGCTCACAGATACGCAGTATTTT.

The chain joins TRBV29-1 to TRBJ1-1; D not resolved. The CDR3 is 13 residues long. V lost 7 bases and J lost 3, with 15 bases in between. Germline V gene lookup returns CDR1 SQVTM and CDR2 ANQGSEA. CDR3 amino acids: CSAPPVGYTEAFF. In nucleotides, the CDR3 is TGCAGCGCCCCCCCCGTGGGGTACACTGAAGCTTTCTTT.

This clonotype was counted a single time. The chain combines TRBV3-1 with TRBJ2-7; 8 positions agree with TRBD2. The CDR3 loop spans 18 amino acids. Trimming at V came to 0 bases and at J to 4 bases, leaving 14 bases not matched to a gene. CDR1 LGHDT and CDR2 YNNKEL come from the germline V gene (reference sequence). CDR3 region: CASSQEIPRTSWRYEQYF. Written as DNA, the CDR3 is TGTGCCAGCAGCCAAGAAATTCCTCGGACTAGCTGGAGGTACGAGCAGTACTTC.

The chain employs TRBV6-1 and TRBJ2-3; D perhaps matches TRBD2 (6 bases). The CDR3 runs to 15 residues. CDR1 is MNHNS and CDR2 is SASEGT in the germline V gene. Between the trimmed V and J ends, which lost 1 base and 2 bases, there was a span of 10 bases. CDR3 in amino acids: CASSEGAGTTDTQYF. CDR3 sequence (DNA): TGTGCCAGCAGTGAAGGGGCGGGAACCACAGATACGCAGTATTTT.

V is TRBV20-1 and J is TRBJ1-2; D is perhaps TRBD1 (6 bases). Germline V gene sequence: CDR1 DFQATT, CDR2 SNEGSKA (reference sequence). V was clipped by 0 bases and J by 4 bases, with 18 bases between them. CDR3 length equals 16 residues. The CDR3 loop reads CSARDNQGRGGYGYTF. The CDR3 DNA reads TGCAGTGCTAGAGATAATCAGGGGAGGGGCGGCTATGGCTACACCTTC.

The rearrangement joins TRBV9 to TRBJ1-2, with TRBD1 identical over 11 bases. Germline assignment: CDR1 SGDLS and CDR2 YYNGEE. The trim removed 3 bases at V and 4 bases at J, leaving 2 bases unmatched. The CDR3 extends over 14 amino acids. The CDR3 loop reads CASSGTGGGYGYTF. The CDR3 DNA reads TGTGCCAGCAGCGGGACAGGGGGCGGCTATGGCTACACCTTC.

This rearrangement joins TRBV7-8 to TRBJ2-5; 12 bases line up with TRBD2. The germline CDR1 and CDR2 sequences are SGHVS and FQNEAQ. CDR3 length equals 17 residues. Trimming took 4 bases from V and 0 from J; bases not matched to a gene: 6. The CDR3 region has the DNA TGTGCCAGCAGCTCCGGACTAGCGGGGACGTACCAAGAGACCCAGTACTTC. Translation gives CASSSGLAGTYQETQYF.

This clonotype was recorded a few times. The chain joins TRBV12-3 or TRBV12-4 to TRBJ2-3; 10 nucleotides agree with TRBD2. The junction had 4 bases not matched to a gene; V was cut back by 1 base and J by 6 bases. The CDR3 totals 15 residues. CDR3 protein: CASSLGLAGVDTQYF. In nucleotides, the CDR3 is TGTGCCAGCAGTTTAGGGCTAGCGGGGGTGGATACGCAGTATTTT.

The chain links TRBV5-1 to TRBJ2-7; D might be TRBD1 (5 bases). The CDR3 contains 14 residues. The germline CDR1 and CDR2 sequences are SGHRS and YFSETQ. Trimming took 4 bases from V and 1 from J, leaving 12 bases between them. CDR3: CASSQQQDSYEQYF. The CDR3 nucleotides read TGCGCCAGCAGCCAACAACAGGATTCCTACGAGCAGTACTTC.

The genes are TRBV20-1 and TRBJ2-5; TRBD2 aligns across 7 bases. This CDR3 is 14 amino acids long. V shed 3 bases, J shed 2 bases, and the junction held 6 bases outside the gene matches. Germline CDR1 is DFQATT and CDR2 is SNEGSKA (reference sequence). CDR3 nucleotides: TGCAGTGCTAGTAGGCCTAGCGGACAAGAGACCCAGTACTTC. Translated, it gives CSASRPSGQETQYF.